Shown below are 10 T cell receptor beta chains from a single sample sequenced in a study of cytomegalovirus exposure and HLA in healthy donors. This PCR relied on a set of 60 Vbeta primers and 13 Jbeta primers. Clones were sequenced by immunoSEQ multiplex PCR, and TCRdb holds only the in-frame ones, with some missing. The table lists 95,000 to 110,000 clones, over 75% of them singletons. The sequenced material came from PBMCs. These receptors were obtained from a male donor in good health and CMV-seronegative.

The CDR3, as DNA: TGTGCCAGCAGCCAAGAATTCGGAGCGGGTTCCTACAATGAGCAGTTCTTC. This codes for CASSQEFGAGSYNEQFF. The chain couples TRBV4-2 to TRBJ2-1, with a tentative D call TRBD2 (6 bases). This CDR3 spans 17 amino acids. CDR1 is LGHNA and CDR2 is YNFKEQ in the germline V gene. V was cut by 0 bases and J by 1 base, with 13 bases left in between.

The rearrangement uses TRBV28 and TRBJ2-5; the match to TRBD1 covers 7 bases. Per the germline V gene, CDR1 is MDHEN and CDR2 is SYDVKM. After removal of 6 bases from V and 0 bases from J, the junction contained 13 bases not matched to a gene. This CDR3 contains 17 residues. DNA for the CDR3: TGTGCCAGCAGCCTACGTTACAGGGGCGGTAACCAAGAGACCCAGTACTTC. Translating it yields CASSLRYRGGNQETQYF.

CDR3 sequence: CASSPGGGLAGGKIEDTQYF. The CDR3, as DNA: TGCGCCAGCAGCCCTGGGGGGGGACTAGCGGGAGGGAAGATCGAAGATACGCAGTATTTT. The chain employs TRBV5-1 and TRBJ2-3; 16 bases agree with TRBD2. The germline V gene encodes CDR1 SGHRS and CDR2 YFSETQ. J was trimmed by 5 bases and V by 4 bases; bases with no gene match: 16. The CDR3 covers 20 residues.

V and J are TRBV7-2 and TRBJ1-2; TRBD1 matches 7 bases. J was trimmed by 1 base and V by 4 bases; bases with no gene match: 9. Germline V CDR1 and CDR2: SGHTA, FQGNSA. The CDR3 consists of 16 residues. CDR3 bases: TGTGCCAGCAGCTCCACCGGGACAGAATTTAACTATGGCTACACCTTC. Translation: CASSSTGTEFNYGYTF.

This chain links TRBV2 with TRBJ2-2; 9 nucleotides agree with TRBD1. Germline CDR1 is SNHLY and CDR2 is FYNNEI. The CDR3 contains 15 residues. The trim removed 5 bases at V and 3 bases at J, leaving 4 bases unmatched. CDR3 nucleotides: TGTGCCAGCAGTTACAGGGGGCAGGACACCGGGGAGCTGTTTTTT. Its translation: CASSYRGQDTGELFF.

This clone was observed a single time. This chain links TRBV7-3 with TRBJ2-3; TRBD2 aligns across 14 bases. V was clipped by 6 bases and J by 4 bases; unmatched bases: 6. The germline gives CDR1 SGHTA, CDR2 FQGTGA. This CDR3 spans 16 amino acids. In nucleotides, the CDR3 is TGTGCCAGCAGTCAGGGACTAGCGGGAGCCCCAGATACGCAGTATTTT. Amino acid sequence: CASSQGLAGAPDTQYF.

This clone is a singleton in its sample. CDR3 region: CASSPLGQVTDTQYF. In nucleotides, the CDR3 is TGTGCCAGCAGCCCGCTTGGACAGGTCACAGATACGCAGTATTTT. This rearrangement joins TRBV7-2 to TRBJ2-3; 7 nucleotides align to TRBD1. The CDR3 sequence is 15 residues long. CDR1 and CDR2 (germline): SGHTA, FQGNSA. V gave up 5 bases and J gave up 2 bases; unmatched junction bases: 7.

The chain uses TRBV5-6 and TRBJ1-4; the D is unclear. V lost 6 bases to trimming and J lost 2 bases, with 14 bases between them. Germline CDR1 is SGHDT and CDR2 is YYEEEE. This CDR3 is built from 15 residues. Here the CDR3 DNA reads TGTGCCAGCAACTACCTGAGAGGGACTAATGAAAAACTGTTTTTT. Its translation is CASNYLRGTNEKLFF.

The V and J genes are TRBV30 and TRBJ1-2; the D is unclear. Germline CDR1 GTSNPN, CDR2 SVGIG (reference sequence). Between the trimmed V and J ends, which lost 0 bases and 3 bases, there was a span of 11 bases. This CDR3 contains 14 residues. Here the CDR3 DNA reads TGTGCCTGGAGTGTAAAGGCCGGAGACTATGGCTACACCTTC. Translation: CAWSVKAGDYGYTF.

The chain is built from TRBV10-3 and TRBJ2-7; 9 bases align to TRBD2. V was clipped by 3 bases and J by 2 bases; unmatched bases: 8. The CDR3 length is 16 residues. Germline values: CDR1 ENHRY, CDR2 SYGVKD. CDR3 residues: CAISDSYSGRAYEQYF. The CDR3, as DNA: TGTGCCATCAGTGACTCGTATAGCGGGAGAGCCTACGAGCAGTACTTC.